The 22 T cell receptor beta chains below come from one sample, sequenced in a study of T-cell memory formation after mild COVID-19. TCRdb analysed the 5' RACE reads with MiXCR anew, one entry per CDR3 protein. The table has about 560,000 distinct CDR3 sequences, roughly a sixth seen once. The sample was PBMCs or a T cell subset sorted from them (not recorded which). The receptors originated from an adult woman who had mild COVID-19 (a few samples of this study predate the infection). Cell type and time point are not known.

The chain recombines TRBV12-3 or TRBV12-4 with TRBJ2-2; tentative D call: TRBD1 (6 bases). Trimming pared 3 bases from V and 6 bases from J, leaving 14 bases between. This CDR3 has 15 residues. The CDR3 loop is CASSFRTVKAGELFF. The CDR3 DNA reads as TGTGCCAGCAGTTTCCGGACAGTTAAGGCCGGGGAGCTGTTTTTT.

In this sample, this clonotype turned up a few times. This rearrangement joins TRBV7-9 to TRBJ2-1; no firm D call. Germline CDR1 reads SEHNR; CDR2 reads FQNEAQ (reference sequence). Trimming removed 4 bases at V and 5 bases at J, with 15 bases between. This CDR3 has 15 amino acids. The CDR3 coding sequence is TGTGCCAGCAGCTCCGACTTGAATAGCAACAATGAGCAGTTCTTC. Protein sequence: CASSSDLNSNNEQFF.

V is TRBV29-1 and J is TRBJ2-6, with TRBD1 identical over 7 bases. This CDR3 contains 15 residues. In germline, CDR1 is SQVTM, CDR2 ANQGSEA. J was trimmed by 0 bases and V by 3 bases; bases with no gene match: 2. Written as DNA, the CDR3 is TGCAGCGTTGAGGGGACAGACTCTGGGGCCAACGTCCTGACTTTC. Translation: CSVEGTDSGANVLTF.

This sequence joins TRBV6-5 and TRBJ1-2; 7 bases are shared with TRBD1. V lost 0 bases, J lost 4 bases, and 8 bases stayed unmatched. The CDR3 is 16 amino acids. The germline V gene encodes CDR1 MNHEY and CDR2 SVGAGI. CDR3 protein: CASSYSKGAGPYGYTF. In nucleotides, the CDR3 is TGTGCCAGCAGTTACTCGAAGGGGGCCGGTCCCTATGGCTACACCTTC.

The rearrangement uses TRBV7-9 and TRBJ1-2; D is uncertain. Germline V CDR1 and CDR2: SEHNR, FQNEAQ (reference sequence). Trimming left V 6 bases short and J 6 bases short, with 20 bases between. This CDR3 is 15 amino acids long. DNA for the CDR3: TGTGCCAGCAGTCCCAGTCTATCGGATGTACATGGCTACACCTTC. This sequence encodes CASSPSLSDVHGYTF.

This clonotype was detected only a few times. The chain is built from TRBV11-3 and TRBJ2-1; 15 bases match TRBD2. The CDR3 covers 21 residues. J was trimmed by 5 bases and V by 0 bases; bases with no gene match: 14. Germline values: CDR1 SGHNT, CDR2 YENEEA. In DNA form, the CDR3 reads TGTGCCAGCAGCTTAGACCCTCTTCCGGGACTAGCGGGAGGAGGAGACAATGAGCAGTTCTTC. As protein: CASSLDPLPGLAGGGDNEQFF.

The CDR3 spells CASTRGVQETQYF. The CDR3 coding sequence is TGCGCCAGCACCCGAGGAGTCCAAGAGACCCAGTACTTC. The genes are TRBV5-1 and TRBJ2-5, with D uncertain. Germline V gene sequence: CDR1 SGHRS, CDR2 YFSETQ. Trimming removed 6 bases at V and 1 base at J, with 10 bases between. The CDR3 extends over 13 amino acids.

The genes are TRBV12-3 or TRBV12-4 and TRBJ2-5; D ambiguous. The CDR3 has 14 amino acids. Trimming pared 2 bases from V and 2 bases from J, leaving 9 bases between. CDR3 DNA: TGTGCCAGCAGTTTATTTGCGAGTCAAGAGACCCAGTACTTC. Translated, it gives CASSLFASQETQYF.

V is TRBV5-1 and J is TRBJ2-7; D possibly uses TRBD1 or TRBD2 (5 bases each). Trimming removed 3 bases from V and 7 bases from J, with 17 bases in between. From germline, CDR1 is SGHRS and CDR2 YFSETQ. The CDR3 is 14 residues long. The CDR3 is CASSWEGTGREQYF. DNA for the CDR3: TGCGCCAGCAGCTGGGAAGGGACGGGACGGGAGCAGTACTTC. The whole variable domain, remainder taken from reference TRBV5-1 and TRBJ2-7, is KAGVTQTPRYLIKTRGQQVTLSCSPISGHRSVSWYQQTPGQGLQFLFEYFSETQRNKGNFPGRFSGRQFSNSRSEMNVSTLELGDSALYLCASSWEGTGREQYFGPGTRLTVT.

This clonotype showed up just a few times. The chain carries TRBV27 and TRBJ2-1, with D tentatively TRBD1 (5 bases). Trimming removed 1 base at V and 5 bases at J, with 6 bases between. CDR1 is MNHEY, CDR2 SMNVEV, per germline (reference sequence). The length of the CDR3 is 13 residues. CDR3 in amino acids: CASSLWTNNEQFF. Written as DNA, the CDR3 is TGTGCCAGCAGTTTATGGACAAACAATGAGCAGTTCTTC.

The chain recombines TRBV27 with TRBJ2-2; the match to TRBD1 covers 7 bases. Germline V gene sequence: CDR1 MNHEY, CDR2 SMNVEV (reference sequence). This CDR3 comprises 15 residues. Trimming at V came to 0 bases and at J to 4 bases, leaving 2 bases not matched to a gene. The CDR3 here is CASSLSAGGTGELFF. The DNA for the CDR3 is TGTGCCAGCAGTTTATCGGCAGGGGGCACCGGGGAGCTGTTTTTT.

The chain uses TRBV24-1 and TRBJ1-1; a possible D gene is TRBD1 (6 bases). Germline V gene data show CDR1 as KGHDR and CDR2 as SFDVKD. The length of the CDR3 is 17 residues. V lost 5 bases to trimming and J lost 3 bases, with 21 bases between them. The CDR3 here is CATSVDVGPGADTEAFF. DNA for the CDR3: TGTGCCACCAGTGTTGATGTCGGTCCGGGGGCGGACACTGAAGCTTTCTTT.

This clonotype was seen a few times. The V call is TRBV7-3, the J call TRBJ1-1; D gene ambiguous. V lost 2 bases and J lost 0, with 16 bases in between. This CDR3 contains 17 residues. Germline V CDR1 and CDR2: SGHTA, FQGTGA. CDR3: CASSLGLLVALNTEAFF. DNA for the CDR3: TGTGCCAGCAGCTTAGGACTTTTAGTGGCATTGAACACTGAAGCTTTCTTT.

This clonotype was observed a few times. The rearrangement links TRBV5-6 to TRBJ2-2, with TRBD2 matching over 8 bases. With V trimmed by 3 bases and J by 6 bases, 7 bases remained unmatched. From germline, CDR1 is SGHDT and CDR2 YYEEEE. CDR3 length: 15 amino acids. The CDR3 loop reads CASSWPGLDSGELFF. CDR3 sequence (DNA): TGTGCCAGCAGCTGGCCGGGACTAGATTCCGGGGAGCTGTTTTTT.

This clonotype was counted only a few times. This chain connects TRBV7-9 to TRBJ2-6, with a possible D match to TRBD1 (6 bases). V was trimmed by 5 bases and J by 0 bases, leaving 11 bases between them. The CDR3 has 16 residues. The germline V gene has CDR1 SEHNR and CDR2 FQNEAQ (reference sequence). This CDR3 is CASSARQVSGANVLTF. Written as DNA, the CDR3 is TGTGCCAGCAGCGCTAGACAGGTCTCTGGGGCCAACGTCCTGACTTTC.

V and J are TRBV7-3 and TRBJ1-2, with TRBD1 matching over 11 bases. Germline CDR1 and CDR2: SGHTA and FQGTGA. J lost 4 bases, V lost 5 bases, and 12 bases had no gene match. There are 17 residues in the CDR3. For the CDR3, the DNA is TGTGCCAGCAGCCCTCCCGGGACAGGGGGGAAGGGCTATGGCTACACCTTC. Its translation: CASSPPGTGGKGYGYTF.

This chain joins TRBV7-9 and TRBJ2-1; tentatively, D is TRBD2 (6 bases). The germline V gene encodes CDR1 SEHNR and CDR2 FQNEAQ (reference sequence). CDR3 length: 16 amino acids. Deletions cut 0 bases from V and 4 bases from J, with 13 bases between. CDR3 nucleotides: TGTGCCAGCAGCTTAGCCACTGGACTAAAATACAATGAGCAGTTCTTC. It yields the protein CASSLATGLKYNEQFF.

The chain couples TRBV7-8 to TRBJ1-2; tentatively, D is TRBD1 (5 bases). The germline V gene has CDR1 SGHVS and CDR2 FQNEAQ. The CDR3 consists of 17 residues. V was pared by 0 bases and J by 5 bases, with 19 bases between. The CDR3 bases are TGTGCCAGCAGCTTAGCGCGGGCAGGGTCGGTGTGGTATGGCTACACCTTC. Amino acids: CASSLARAGSVWYGYTF.

This clonotype appeared a few times. CDR3 DNA: TGTGCCAGCAAAGGGTTGAGCTCCTACGAGCAGTACTTC. It yields the protein CASKGLSSYEQYF. The chain employs TRBV6-2 or TRBV6-3 and TRBJ2-7; D gene unclear. Germline-derived CDR1 and CDR2 are MNHEY and SVGEGT. The CDR3 loop spans 13 amino acids. V lost 7 bases to trimming and J lost 0 bases, with 10 bases between them.

The sample holds a few counts of this clonotype. V usage is TRBV4-3 and J usage is TRBJ2-3, with TRBD1 identical over 11 bases. The CDR3 totals 16 residues. J was trimmed by 4 bases and V by 1 base; bases with no gene match: 4. CDR1 and CDR2 from the germline V gene are LGHNA and YSLEER. CDR3 amino acids: CASSQVPGQGADTQYF. The CDR3 DNA is TGCGCCAGCAGCCAAGTTCCGGGACAGGGGGCAGATACGCAGTATTTT.

The CDR3 sequence is CASSPGAVNSYEQYF. The CDR3, as DNA: TGCGCCAGCAGCCCCGGAGCGGTGAACTCCTACGAGCAGTACTTC. The chain is built from TRBV4-3 and TRBJ2-7; TRBD2 is a possible D gene (5 bases). The germline V and J ends were trimmed by 4 bases and 0 bases, with 13 bases remaining between them. Germline V CDR1 and CDR2: LGHNA, YSLEER. The CDR3 is made up of 15 amino acids.

The chain recombines TRBV7-9 with TRBJ2-5; D is uncertain. The CDR3 covers 11 residues. V was pared by 1 base and J by 12 bases, with 9 bases between. Germline CDR1 SEHNR, CDR2 FQNEAQ (reference sequence). Written as DNA, the CDR3 is TGTGCCAGCAGCTTAGGCCCAGATGAGTACTTC. Translating it yields CASSLGPDEYF.